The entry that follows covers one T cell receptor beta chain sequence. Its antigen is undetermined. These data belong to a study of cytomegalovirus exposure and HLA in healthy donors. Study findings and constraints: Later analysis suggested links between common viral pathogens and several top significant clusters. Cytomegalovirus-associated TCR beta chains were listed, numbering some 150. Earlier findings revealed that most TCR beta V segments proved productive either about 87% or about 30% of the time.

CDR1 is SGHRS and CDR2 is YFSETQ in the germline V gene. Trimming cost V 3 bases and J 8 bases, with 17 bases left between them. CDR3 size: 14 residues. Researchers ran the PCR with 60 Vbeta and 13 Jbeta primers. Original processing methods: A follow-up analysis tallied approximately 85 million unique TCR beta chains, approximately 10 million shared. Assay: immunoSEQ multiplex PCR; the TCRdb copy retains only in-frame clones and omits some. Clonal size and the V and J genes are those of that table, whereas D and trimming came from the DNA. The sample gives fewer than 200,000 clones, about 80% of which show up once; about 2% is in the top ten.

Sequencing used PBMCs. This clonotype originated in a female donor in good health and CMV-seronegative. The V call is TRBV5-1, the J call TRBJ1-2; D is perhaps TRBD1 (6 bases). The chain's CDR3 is CASSSQGPLGGYTF. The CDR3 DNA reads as TGCGCCAGCAGCTCTCAGGGGCCCCTGGGCGGCTACACCTTC.